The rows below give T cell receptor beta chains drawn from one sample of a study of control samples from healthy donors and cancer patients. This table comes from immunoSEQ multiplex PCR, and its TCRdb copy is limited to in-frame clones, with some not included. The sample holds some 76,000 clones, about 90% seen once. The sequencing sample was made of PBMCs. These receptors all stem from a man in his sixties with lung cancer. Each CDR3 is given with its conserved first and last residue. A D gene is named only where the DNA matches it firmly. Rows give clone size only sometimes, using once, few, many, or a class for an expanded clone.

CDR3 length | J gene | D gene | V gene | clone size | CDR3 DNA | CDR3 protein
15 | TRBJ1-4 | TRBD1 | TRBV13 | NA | TGTGCCAGCAGCTTAAGGGACAGGGGGCGTGAAAAACTGTTTTTT | CASSLRDRGREKLFF
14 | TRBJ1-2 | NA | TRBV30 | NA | TGTGCCCGGGAATTGGACAGTCCTAACTATGGCTACACCTTC | CARELDSPNYGYTF
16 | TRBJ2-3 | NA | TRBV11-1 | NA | TGTGCCAGCAGCGTTCGAGGGCCCTACGAGGCAGATACGCAGTATTTT | CASSVRGPYEADTQYF
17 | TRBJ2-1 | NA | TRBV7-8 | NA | TGTGCCAGCAGCGCGTGGGGCGGGTCCGTTACCTACAATGAGCAGTTCTTC | CASSAWGGSVTYNEQFF
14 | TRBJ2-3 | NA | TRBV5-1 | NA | TGCGCCAGCAGATACGGGACTAGCACAGATACGCAGTATTTT | CASRYGTSTDTQYF
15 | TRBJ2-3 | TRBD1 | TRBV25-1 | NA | TGTGCCAGCAGTGAATTAGGGACAGGGACAGATACGCAGTATTTT | CASSELGTGTDTQYF
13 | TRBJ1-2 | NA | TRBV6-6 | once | TGTGCCAGCAGTTTTGGACAAAACTATGGCTACACCTTC | CASSFGQNYGYTF
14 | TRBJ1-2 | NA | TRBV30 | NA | TGTGCCTGGAGTGTGACGGGTATAGGGACTGGCTACACCTTC | CAWSVTGIGTGYTF
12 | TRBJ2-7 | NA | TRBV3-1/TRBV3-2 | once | TGTGCCAGCAGCCAACCTCAGGGAGAGCAGTACTTC | CASSQPQGEQYF
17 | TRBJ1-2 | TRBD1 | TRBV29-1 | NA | TGCAGCGTTGATGAGGGCAGGGGGCATCGATATAACTATGGCTACACCTTC | CSVDEGRGHRYNYGYTF
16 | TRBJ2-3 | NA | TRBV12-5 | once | TGTGCTAGTGGACCGAATGTGGGGGGCGGAGGAGATACGCAGTATTTT | CASGPNVGGGGDTQYF
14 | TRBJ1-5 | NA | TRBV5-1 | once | TGCGCCAGCAGCCCCGCGGGGGACAATCAGCCCCAGCATTTT | CASSPAGDNQPQHF
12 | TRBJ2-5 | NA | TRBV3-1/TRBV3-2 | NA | TGTGCCAGCAGCCAATGGGTAGAGACCCAGTACTTC | CASSQWVETQYF
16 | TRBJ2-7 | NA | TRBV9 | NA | TGTGCCAGCAGCGTAGGAGTGGGGGGTAACTCCTACGAGCAGTACTTC | CASSVGVGGNSYEQYF
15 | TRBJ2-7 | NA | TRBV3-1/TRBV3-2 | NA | TGTGCCAGCAGCCAAGCGGCCCAGAGATCCTACGAGCAGTACTTC | CASSQAAQRSYEQYF
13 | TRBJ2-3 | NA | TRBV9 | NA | TGTGCCAGCAGCGTAGTATTGGCCCAGCCGCAGTATTTT | CASSVVLAQPQYF
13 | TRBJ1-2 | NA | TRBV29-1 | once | TGCAGCGTTGAGGGCGCCGGGGCGGATGGCTACACCTTC | CSVEGAGADGYTF
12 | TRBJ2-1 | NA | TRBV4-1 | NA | TGCGCCAGCAGCCACAGCAGCTATGAGCAGTTCTTC | CASSHSSYEQFF
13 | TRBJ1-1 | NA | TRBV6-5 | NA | TGTGCCAGTACCAGACAGATGAACACTGAAGCTTTCTTT | CASTRQMNTEAFF
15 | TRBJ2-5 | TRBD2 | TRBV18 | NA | TGTGCCAGCTCGCTGACTAGCGGGGGCCAAGAGACCCAGTACTTC | CASSLTSGGQETQYF
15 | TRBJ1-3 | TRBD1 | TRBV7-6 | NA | TGTGCCAGCAGCTTTGGGACAGCCCCTGGAAACACCATATATTTT | CASSFGTAPGNTIYF
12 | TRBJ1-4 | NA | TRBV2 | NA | TGTGCCAGCAGTTGGACTAATGAAAAACTGTTTTTT | CASSWTNEKLFF
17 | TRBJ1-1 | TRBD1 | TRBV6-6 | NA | TGTGCCAGCAGTCCCAGGGGGCGCGGGATCATGAACACTGAAGCTTTCTTT | CASSPRGRGIMNTEAFF
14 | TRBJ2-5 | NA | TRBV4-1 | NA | TGCGCCAGCAGCCAAGATCTTATGGGGGAGACCCAGTACTTC | CASSQDLMGETQYF